The clone carrying this T cell receptor beta chain was counted ten times or more. The data belong to a study of blood T cell repertoires in COVID-19. Produced via immunoSEQ multiplex PCR; TCRdb's table is partial and in-frame only. The sample yields about 60,000 clones, 85% seen once. The germline V and J ends were trimmed by 1 base and 0 bases, with 9 bases remaining between them. The CDR3 has 15 residues. Germline V gene sequence: CDR1 SGHNT, CDR2 YENEEA. Material for sequencing was peripheral blood. V gene TRBV11-3 combines with J gene TRBJ1-1; D uncertain. This sequence originates from a human donor in a cohort sampled during active COVID-19. CDR3 residues: CASSLALGMNTEAFF. In nucleotides, the CDR3 is TGTGCCAGCAGCTTAGCTCTGGGCATGAACACTGAAGCTTTCTTT.